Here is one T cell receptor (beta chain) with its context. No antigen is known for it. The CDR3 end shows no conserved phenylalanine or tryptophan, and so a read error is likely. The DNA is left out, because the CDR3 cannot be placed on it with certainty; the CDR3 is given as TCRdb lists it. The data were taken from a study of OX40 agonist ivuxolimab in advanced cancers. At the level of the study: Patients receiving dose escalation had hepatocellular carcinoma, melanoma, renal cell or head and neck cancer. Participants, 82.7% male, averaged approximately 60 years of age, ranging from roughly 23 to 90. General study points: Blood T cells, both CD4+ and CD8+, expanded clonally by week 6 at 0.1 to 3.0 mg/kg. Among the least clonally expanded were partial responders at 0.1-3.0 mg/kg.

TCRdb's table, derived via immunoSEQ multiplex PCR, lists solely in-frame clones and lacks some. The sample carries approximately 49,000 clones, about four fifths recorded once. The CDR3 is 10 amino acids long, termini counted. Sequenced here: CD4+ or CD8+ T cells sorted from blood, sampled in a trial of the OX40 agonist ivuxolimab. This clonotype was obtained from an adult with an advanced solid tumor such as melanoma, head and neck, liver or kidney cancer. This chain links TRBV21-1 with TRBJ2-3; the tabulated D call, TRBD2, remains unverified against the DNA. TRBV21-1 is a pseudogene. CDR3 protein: CASSKKGGLV.